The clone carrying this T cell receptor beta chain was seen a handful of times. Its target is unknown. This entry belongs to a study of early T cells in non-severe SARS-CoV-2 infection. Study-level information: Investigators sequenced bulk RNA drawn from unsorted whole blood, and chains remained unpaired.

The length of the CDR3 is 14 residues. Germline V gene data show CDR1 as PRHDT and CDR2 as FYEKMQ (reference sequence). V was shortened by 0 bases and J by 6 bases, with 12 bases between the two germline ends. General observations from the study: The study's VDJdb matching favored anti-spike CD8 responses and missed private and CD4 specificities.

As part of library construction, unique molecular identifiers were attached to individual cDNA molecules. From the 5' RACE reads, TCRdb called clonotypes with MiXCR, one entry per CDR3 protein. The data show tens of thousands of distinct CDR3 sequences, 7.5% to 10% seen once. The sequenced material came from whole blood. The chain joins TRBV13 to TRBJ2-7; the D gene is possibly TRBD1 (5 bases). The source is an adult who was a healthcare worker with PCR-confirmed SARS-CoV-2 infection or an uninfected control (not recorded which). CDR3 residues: CASSLGDTLVEQYF. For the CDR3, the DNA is TGTGCCAGCAGCTTAGGGGACACCCTAGTCGAGCAGTACTTC.